The rows below give T cell receptor beta chains drawn from one sample of a study of cytomegalovirus exposure and HLA in healthy donors. Clones were read by immunoSEQ multiplex PCR, and TCRdb kept only the in-frame ones, dropping some. The repertoire has about 110,000 clones, around 80% of them found once; the top ten carry about 2.5%. The source material was PBMCs. The receptors were sampled from a man aged 25-45 years in good health and CMV-seropositive. CDR3s include the opening cysteine and the closing phenylalanine or tryptophan. Each record gives: clone size, D gene, J gene, V gene, CDR3 protein, CDR3 DNA. The D gene is left open where the match is weak. Rows give clone size only sometimes, using once, few, many, or a class for an expanded clone.

>.|TRBD1|TRBJ2-1|TRBV11-3
CASSPWTGVNEQFF
TGTGCCAGCAGCCCCTGGACAGGGGTGAATGAGCAGTTCTTC
>.|.|TRBJ2-7|TRBV11-3
CASSLPGGPFYEQYF
TGTGCCAGCAGCTTACCCGGGGGGCCGTTCTACGAGCAGTACTTC
>.|TRBD1|TRBJ1-2|TRBV9
CASSGQGVSGYTF
TGTGCCAGCAGCGGACAGGGGGTCTCTGGCTACACCTTC
>.|.|TRBJ2-4|TRBV18
CASSPRNNPENSQYF
TGTGCCAGCTCACCTCGGAACAACCCCGAAAACAGTCAGTACTTC
>.|TRBD2|TRBJ2-2|TRBV4-1
CASSQEGAGGAGELFF
TGCGCCAGCAGCCAAGAGGGGGCGGGGGGGGCCGGGGAGCTGTTTTTT
>.|TRBD1|TRBJ2-1|TRBV6-7
CASNFTKGTGASHANNEQFF
TGTGCCAGCAACTTTACAAAGGGGACAGGGGCGTCTCACGCTAACAATGAGCAGTTCTTC
>.|.|TRBJ1-2|TRBV10-3
CAISESMDILFGGYTF
TGTGCCATCAGTGAGTCGATGGACATACTTTTCGGTGGCTACACCTTC
>.|TRBD1|TRBJ1-1|TRBV7-3
CASSLRGTDTEAFF
TGTGCCAGCAGCCTCAGGGGGACAGACACTGAAGCTTTCTTT
>.|.|TRBJ1-2|TRBV19
CASSMTVAVSYGYTF
TGTGCCAGTAGTATGACCGTCGCGGTAAGCTATGGCTACACCTTC
>.|TRBD1|TRBJ1-6|TRBV5-1
CASSTGTGFKGINSPLHF
TGCGCCAGCAGCACCGGGACAGGGTTTAAGGGGATTAATTCACCCCTCCACTTT
>.|.|TRBJ2-6|TRBV6-4
CASSDTSSGANVLTF
TGTGCCAGCAGTGACACTAGCTCTGGGGCCAACGTCCTGACTTTC
>few|.|TRBJ2-7|TRBV5-4
CASSLGGEQYF
TGTGCCAGCAGCTTAGGGGGCGAGCAGTACTTC
>medium-sized|.|TRBJ1-6|TRBV10-2
CASSEPDEDSPLHF
TGCGCCAGCAGTGAGCCAGATGAGGATTCACCCCTCCACTTT
>few|.|TRBJ2-7|TRBV13
CASSFFLRREQYF
TGTGCCAGCAGCTTCTTCCTTCGTCGCGAGCAGTACTTC
>few|.|TRBJ1-2|TRBV27
CASSQELVSPIDYGYTF
TGTGCCAGCAGTCAAGAGCTCGTTTCCCCTATTGACTATGGCTACACCTTC
>.|TRBD2|TRBJ2-5|TRBV10-2
CASSESSGGTETQYF
TGCGCCAGCAGTGAGTCTAGCGGGGGAACGGAGACCCAGTACTTC
>.|TRBD2|TRBJ2-2|TRBV4-1
CASSPSGGVVSGELFF
TGCGCCAGCAGCCCTAGCGGGGGGGTAGTGAGCGGGGAGCTGTTTTTT
>.|.|TRBJ2-7|TRBV2
CASSPSGLKFYEQYF
TGTGCCAGCAGTCCTTCGGGACTCAAATTCTACGAGCAGTACTTC
>once|.|TRBJ2-1|TRBV25-1
CASSEFPESNEQFF
TGTGCCAGCAGTGAATTCCCAGAATCCAATGAGCAGTTCTTC
>.|TRBD2|TRBJ2-2|TRBV4-1
CASSQGPSGGANTGELFF
TGCGCCAGCAGCCAAGGGCCTAGCGGGGGGGCGAACACCGGGGAGCTGTTTTTT
>.|TRBD1|TRBJ1-4|TRBV4-1
CASSAYRGRDEKLFF
TGCGCCAGCAGCGCTTACAGGGGGCGAGATGAAAAACTGTTTTTT
>.|TRBD1|TRBJ1-1|TRBV25-1
CASSFTGGGRTEAFF
TGTGCCAGCAGTTTCACAGGGGGCGGGCGCACTGAAGCTTTCTTT
>.|.|TRBJ1-2|TRBV6-4
CASSDTNRVTGYTF
TGTGCCAGCAGTGATACTAACCGGGTGACTGGCTACACCTTC
>.|.|TRBJ1-1|TRBV4-1
CASSQGLFGGNTEAFF
TGCGCCAGCAGCCAAGGCCTTTTCGGGGGGAACACTGAAGCTTTCTTT
>.|.|TRBJ1-6|TRBV2
CASFQGGVLPLHF
TGTGCCAGCTTCCAGGGAGGAGTGTTACCCCTCCACTTT
>.|.|TRBJ2-7|TRBV10-2
CASRWAHEQYF
TGCGCCAGCAGATGGGCCCACGAGCAGTACTTC
>once|TRBD1|TRBJ1-1|TRBV11-3
CASSRIPVGTGGTGEAFF
TGTGCCAGCAGCCGAATACCGGTCGGGACAGGGGGCACGGGTGAAGCTTTCTTT
>.|.|TRBJ2-7|TRBV7-9
CASSFGGNINEQYF
TGTGCCAGCAGCTTTGGGGGGAATATCAACGAGCAGTACTTC
>once|.|TRBJ2-1|TRBV11-2
CASSSLPGGHPINEQFF
TGTGCCAGCAGCTCACTCCCCGGGGGGCACCCTATCAATGAGCAGTTCTTC
>few|.|TRBJ1-1|TRBV6-4
CATRGADTEAFF
TGTGCCACCCGTGGGGCAGACACTGAAGCTTTCTTT
>.|TRBD1|TRBJ1-1|TRBV2
CASSGAGGFFYTEAFF
TGTGCCAGCAGTGGTGCAGGGGGCTTTTTTTACACTGAAGCTTTCTTT
>.|.|TRBJ1-3|TRBV11-2
CASRPGELDGNTIYF
TGTGCCAGCAGGCCTGGGGAGCTGGACGGGAACACCATATATTTT
>.|TRBD1|TRBJ1-1|TRBV2
CASTGQGARDTEAFF
TGTGCCAGCACGGGACAGGGGGCGAGGGACACTGAAGCTTTCTTT
>.|TRBD2|TRBJ2-1|TRBV13
CASSRTSGGRASREQFF
TGTGCCAGCAGTCGGACTAGCGGGGGCCGAGCGTCACGTGAGCAGTTCTTC
>.|TRBD2|TRBJ2-3|TRBV6-6
CASRAAGGNTDTQYF
TGTGCCAGCAGGGCCGCGGGGGGGAACACAGATACGCAGTATTTT
>.|.|TRBJ2-7|TRBV28
CASSFPGASYEQYF
TGTGCCAGCAGTTTCCCAGGGGCTTCCTACGAGCAGTACTTC
>.|.|TRBJ1-2|TRBV5-6
CASSPNFRAGGYTF
TGTGCCAGCAGCCCCAACTTCAGGGCGGGGGGCTACACCTTC
>.|.|TRBJ1-1|TRBV2
CASSAGGEDFF
TGTGCCAGCAGTGCGGGAGGGGAAGATTTCTTT
>.|.|TRBJ2-3|TRBV4-1
CASSQRATDTQYF
TGCGCCAGCAGCCAACGAGCTACAGATACGCAGTATTTT
>.|.|TRBJ2-7|TRBV6-1
CASSEINRDYEQYF
TGTGCCAGCAGTGAAATAAACAGGGACTACGAGCAGTACTTC
>.|.|TRBJ2-1|TRBV11-2
CASSLAPEIAVPSNNEQFF
TGTGCCAGCAGCTTAGCTCCGGAGATCGCGGTGCCTAGTAACAATGAGCAGTTCTTC
>.|.|TRBJ2-7|TRBV7-9
CSSSLGSGRLYEQYF
TGTTCCAGCAGCTTAGGGTCAGGGAGGTTATACGAGCAGTACTTC
>.|.|TRBJ2-1|TRBV9
CASSVGQRDNEQFF
TGTGCCAGCAGCGTAGGACAACGAGACAATGAGCAGTTCTTC
>.|TRBD1|TRBJ2-2|TRBV11-3
CASTPYRGSTGELFF
TGTGCCAGCACTCCATACAGGGGGAGCACCGGGGAGCTGTTTTTT
>.|.|TRBJ1-1|TRBV6-5
CASSERRIRTEAFF
TGTGCCAGCAGTGAACGCAGGATCCGTACTGAAGCTTTCTTT
>.|.|TRBJ1-1|TRBV6-6
CASSFQGLGTEAFF
TGTGCCAGCAGCTTTCAGGGGCTCGGAACTGAAGCTTTCTTT
>few|.|TRBJ1-4|TRBV7-9
CSSSPTPANEKLFF
TGTTCCAGCAGCCCGACACCTGCTAATGAAAAACTGTTTTTT
>.|.|TRBJ1-2|TRBV11-3
CASSRRVDYGYTF
TGTGCCAGCAGTCGTCGTGTAGACTATGGCTACACCTTC
>.|TRBD1|TRBJ1-1|TRBV27
CASSSMSSGGTEAFF
TGTGCCAGCAGTTCAATGTCTTCAGGGGGCACTGAAGCTTTCTTT
>.|TRBD2|TRBJ2-3|TRBV30
CAWPPGGGGRRVTQYF
TGTGCCTGGCCCCCGGGGGGGGGAGGGAGGAGGGTTACGCAGTATTTT
>.|TRBD2|TRBJ2-1|TRBV6-5
CASRRLAGGNEQFF
TGTGCCAGCAGAAGACTAGCGGGGGGTAATGAGCAGTTCTTC
>.|TRBD1|TRBJ1-1|TRBV5-1
CASSGTGIMNTEAFF
TGCGCCAGCAGCGGGACAGGGATTATGAACACTGAAGCTTTCTTT